Below, 6 T cell receptor beta chains from the same sample are listed, as sequenced in a study of cytomegalovirus exposure and HLA in healthy donors. Researchers ran the PCR with 60 Vbeta and 13 Jbeta primers. Generated by immunoSEQ multiplex PCR, the TCRdb table keeps only in-frame clones and is missing some. The sample carries 65,000 to 100,000 clones, 76% recorded once. The sequenced material came from PBMCs. These receptors came from a man aged 35-49 years in good health and CMV-seronegative.

The V call is TRBV7-9, the J call TRBJ1-1; 7 nucleotides align to TRBD1. The ends lost 3 bases at V and 6 bases at J; junction bases unmatched: 10. CDR3 length: 15 amino acids. Germline-derived CDR1 and CDR2 are SEHNR and FQNEAQ (reference sequence). CDR3 loop: CASSFSGQARAEAFF. The CDR3 coding sequence is TGTGCCAGCAGCTTTTCCGGACAGGCTCGCGCTGAAGCTTTCTTT.

The chain links TRBV5-6 to TRBJ2-7, with 7 bases matching TRBD1. The trim removed 4 bases at V and 2 bases at J, leaving 6 bases unmatched. The CDR3 length is 14 residues. Germline CDR1 reads SGHDT; CDR2 reads YYEEEE. The CDR3 sequence is CASSRGQVTYEQYF. DNA of the CDR3: TGTGCCAGCAGCCGAGGACAGGTAACCTACGAGCAGTACTTC. Together with reference TRBV5-6 and TRBJ2-7, the CDR3 gives the full variable domain: DAGVTQSPTHLIKTRGQQVTLRCSPKSGHDTVSWYQQALGQGPQFIFQYYEEEERQRGNFPDRFSGHQFPNYSSELNVNALLLGDSALYLCASSRGQVTYEQYFGPGTRLTVT.

The chain uses TRBV18 and TRBJ2-1, with TRBD2 matching over 11 bases. The CDR3 loop spans 17 amino acids. V gave up 3 bases and J gave up 5 bases; unmatched junction bases: 9. Germline assignment: CDR1 KGHSH and CDR2 LQKENI. This CDR3 reads CASSPTFSGGAHNEQFF. CDR3 nucleotide sequence: TGTGCCAGCTCACCTACATTTAGCGGGGGGGCCCACAATGAGCAGTTCTTC.

The V and J genes are TRBV7-3 and TRBJ2-3; 11 bases align to TRBD2. Trimming cost V 3 bases and J 3 bases; bases outside gene matches: 2. Germline V lookup: CDR1 SGHTA, CDR2 FQGTGA. The CDR3 is 15 residues long. This chain's CDR3 is CASSFSGGETDTQYF. The DNA for the CDR3 is TGTGCCAGCAGCTTTAGCGGGGGGGAAACAGATACGCAGTATTTT.

The chain has TRBV2 and TRBJ1-6; TRBD1 matches 9 bases. This CDR3 spans 18 amino acids. The trim removed 3 bases at V and 7 bases at J, leaving 13 bases unmatched. The germline V gene has CDR1 SNHLY and CDR2 FYNNEI. The CDR3 DNA reads as TGTGCCAGCAGTGAGTTGGGACAGGGTGCCGTCGGGAATTCACCCCTCCACTTT. Its protein is CASSELGQGAVGNSPLHF. The variable domain in full, completed from reference TRBV2 and TRBJ1-6, reads EPEVTQTPSHQVTQMGQEVILRCVPISNHLYFYWYRQILGQKVEFLVSFYNNEISEKSEIFDDQFSVERPDGSNFTLKIRSTKLEDSAMYFCASSELGQGAVGNSPLHFGNGTRLTVT.

This clone was recorded once. This sequence joins TRBV19 and TRBJ1-2, with D perhaps TRBD1 (6 bases). The ends were cut back, 7 bases at V and 4 bases at J, with 16 bases in the middle. CDR1 is LNHDA, CDR2 SQIVND, per germline (reference sequence). The CDR3 is 14 residues long. This CDR3 is CASTQGRMAYGYTF. CDR3 nucleotides: TGTGCCAGTACACAGGGTCGAATGGCCTATGGCTACACCTTC. The variable domain in full, with the rest retrieved from reference TRBV19 and TRBJ1-2, is DGGITQSPKYLFRKEGQNVTLSCEQNLNHDAMYWYRQDPGQGLRLIYYSQIVNDFQKGDIAEGYSVSREKKESFPLTVTSAQKNPTAFYLCASTQGRMAYGYTFGSGTRLTVV.